The 6 T cell receptor beta chains below all came from one sample that was sequenced in a study of blood T cell repertoires in COVID-19. Libraries were prepared by immunoSEQ multiplex PCR; TCRdb keeps only in-frame clonotypes and omits some of them. The table has about 220,000 clones, around 82% seen once; the top ten hold about 13%. The sample consisted of peripheral blood. These TCRs come from a human donor in a cohort sampled during active COVID-19.

The chain combines TRBV28 with TRBJ2-7; TRBD2 is a possible D gene (6 bases). Germline loops: CDR1 MDHEN, CDR2 SYDVKM. The CDR3 runs 17 residues. The V and J ends lost 6 bases and 2 bases respectively, with 23 bases between them. CDR3 protein: CASRAGLGEFFTYEQYF. The CDR3 DNA sequence: TGTGCCAGCAGAGCGGGTTTGGGGGAATTTTTCACCTACGAGCAGTACTTC. Together with reference TRBV28 and TRBJ2-7, the CDR3 gives the full variable domain: DVKVTQSSRYLVKRTGEKVFLECVQDMDHENMFWYRQDPGLGLRLIYFSYDVKMKEKGDIPEGYSVSREKKERFSLILESASTNQTSMYLCASRAGLGEFFTYEQYFGPGTRLTVT.

The V call is TRBV7-2, the J call TRBJ1-4; TRBD1 aligns across 12 bases. In germline, CDR1 is SGHTA, CDR2 FQGNSA. CDR3 length: 15 amino acids. Trimming at V came to 3 bases and at J to 8 bases, leaving 4 bases not matched to a gene. CDR3 in DNA: TGTGCCAGCAGCTTTGGGACAGGGGGCCGGGAAAAACTGTTTTTT. This translates into CASSFGTGGREKLFF.

This chain links TRBV7-2 with TRBJ2-4; TRBD1 aligns across 10 bases. The CDR3 consists of 15 residues. J lost 8 bases, V lost 2 bases, and 6 bases had no gene match. Germline CDR1 reads SGHTA; CDR2 reads FQGNSA. The CDR3 DNA reads as TGTGCCAGCAGCTTACCCCCGACAGGGGGCGACATTCAGTACTTC. Protein product: CASSLPPTGGDIQYF.

The J gene is TRBJ1-5, the V gene TRBV28; 8 bases map to TRBD1. Trimming removed 7 bases from V and 0 bases from J; junction bases left unmatched: 8. Per the germline V gene, CDR1 is MDHEN and CDR2 is SYDVKM. There are 16 residues in the CDR3. CDR3 region: CASTRGTGPSNQPQHF. CDR3 in DNA: TGTGCCAGCACCCGCGGGACAGGTCCTAGCAATCAGCCCCAGCATTTT.

The rearrangement links TRBV2 to TRBJ2-2, with TRBD1 matching over 10 bases. The CDR3 is 14 amino acids. After removal of 5 bases from V and 8 bases from J, the junction contained 5 bases not matched to a gene. The germline gives CDR1 SNHLY, CDR2 FYNNEI. CDR3 DNA sequence: TGTGCCAGCAGTTTAGACAGGGGGCTGGGGGAGCTGTTTTTT. Its protein product is CASSLDRGLGELFF.

The rearrangement links TRBV9 to TRBJ1-6, with 7 bases matching TRBD1. The germline V gene has CDR1 SGDLS and CDR2 YYNGEE. The CDR3 is 15 residues long. V lost 0 bases, J lost 10 bases, and 7 bases stayed unmatched. The CDR3 DNA reads TGTGCCAGCAGCGTAGGGGACAGAAGGAGGTCACCCCTCCACTTT. Its translation: CASSVGDRRRSPLHF.